Listed below are T cell receptor beta chains from one sample, sequenced in a study of T cell changes during pregnancy in multiple sclerosis. Assay used: immunoSEQ multiplex PCR; TCRdb lists only in-frame clones, some missing. The repertoire has about 20,000 clones, about 90% of them found once; the top ten carry around 0.69%. The source was CD4+ T cells from peripheral blood mononuclear cells, collected in the third trimester of pregnancy. These receptors were obtained from a female donor in good health, enrolled as a control in a pregnancy study. Both conserved end residues are part of each CDR3. A D gene is named only where the DNA matches it firmly. Only part of the rows carry a size: once, few, many, or a class if the clone is expanded.

TRBV21-1	17	TRBJ2-2	NA	NA	TGTGCCAGCAGCCCACACCTTGTAGCGGGGGACACCGGGGAGCTGTTTTTT	CASSPHLVAGDTGELFF
TRBV28	13	TRBJ2-7	NA	TRBD2	TGTGCCAGCAGGACGGGAGGGAGGGCTGAGCAGTACTTC	CASRTGGRAEQYF
TRBV6-5	14	TRBJ1-2	NA	NA	TGTGCCAGCAGGCATTCCCGGGATCTTGGCGGCTACACCTTC	CASRHSRDLGGYTF
TRBV5-1	18	TRBJ1-1	once	TRBD1	TGCGCCAGCATTATTGGGGACAGATTTCCGCCAATGGACACTGAAGCTTTCTTT	CASIIGDRFPPMDTEAFF
TRBV28	18	TRBJ2-6	NA	NA	TGTGCCAGCAGTAATTTGTTCTTGACACAAAGTCGGGCCAACGTCCTGACTTTC	CASSNLFLTQSRANVLTF
TRBV10-3	15	TRBJ2-1	NA	TRBD2	TGTGCCATCAGGGGTAGCGGGAGGGAGTACAATGAGCAGTTCTTC	CAIRGSGREYNEQFF
TRBV6-5	13	TRBJ2-7	NA	TRBD2	TGTGCCAGCAGTCGGGGGGGCTCCTACGAGCAGTACTTC	CASSRGGSYEQYF
TRBV5-1	14	TRBJ2-7	NA	NA	TGCGCCAGCAGCTTAGGAGGAAACTCCTACGAGCAGTACTTC	CASSLGGNSYEQYF
TRBV7-2	16	TRBJ2-1	NA	TRBD2	TGTGCCAGCAGCCCCCGCCGACTAGCGGAGGGGCATGAGCAGTTCTTC	CASSPRRLAEGHEQFF
TRBV9	14	TRBJ2-7	NA	NA	TGTGCCAGCAGCGTAACTCACAGGATCGACGAGCAGTACTTC	CASSVTHRIDEQYF
TRBV2	15	TRBJ2-5	NA	NA	TGTGCCAGCACCCCACGGGAGAGGGGCCAAGAGACCCAGTACTTC	CASTPRERGQETQYF
TRBV19	14	TRBJ2-7	NA	NA	TGTGCCACCTCTCTTGGGGCCGGCCCGGGCGAGCAGTACTTC	CATSLGAGPGEQYF
TRBV5-1	14	TRBJ2-1	once	NA	TGCGCCAGCAGATTAAGCGGAGTCCACAATGAGCAGTTCTTC	CASRLSGVHNEQFF
TRBV19	14	TRBJ2-2	NA	NA	TGTGCCAGTAGCCAAAAATCGGGCACCGGGGAGCTGTTTTTT	CASSQKSGTGELFF
TRBV6-1	13	TRBJ2-7	NA	TRBD2	TGTGCCGGAGCGGGGGGGAGCTCCTACGAGCAGTACTTC	CAGAGGSSYEQYF
TRBV7-2	15	TRBJ2-7	NA	TRBD1	TGTGCCAGCACCCGAGCTGGGACAGGGACCTACGAGCAGTACTTC	CASTRAGTGTYEQYF
TRBV5-1	14	TRBJ2-5	NA	TRBD1	TGCGCCAGCAGTTTGACAGGGGCCACCGAGACCCAGTACTTC	CASSLTGATETQYF
TRBV10-3	14	TRBJ2-7	NA	TRBD1	TGTGCCATCAGTGAGGACAGGGGAACCTACGAGCAGTACTTC	CAISEDRGTYEQYF
TRBV11-2	15	TRBJ1-1	NA	NA	TGTGCCAGCAGCGCAACAGGAATTGCGAACACTGAAGCTTTCTTT	CASSATGIANTEAFF
TRBV19	16	TRBJ1-3	NA	TRBD1	TGTGCCAGTAGTAGGGGACAGATCAGCTCTGGAAACACCATATATTTT	CASSRGQISSGNTIYF
TRBV5-6	14	TRBJ1-3	NA	NA	TGTGCCAGCAGCGGCTCAGGGTCTGGAAACACCATATATTTT	CASSGSGSGNTIYF
TRBV5-4	15	TRBJ2-2	NA	NA	TGTGCCAGCAGCTTGGCACAGGAACACACCGGGGAGCTGTTTTTT	CASSLAQEHTGELFF
TRBV19	14	TRBJ1-1	few	NA	TGTGCCACTTCCTGGCAAGGGCAGGGCACTGAAGCTTTCTTT	CATSWQGQGTEAFF
TRBV13	14	TRBJ2-7	NA	NA	TGTGCCAGCAGCCATGGGGGGTCGGCCTACGAGCAGTACTTC	CASSHGGSAYEQYF
TRBV5-4	15	TRBJ2-5	NA	NA	TGTGCCAGCAGCCCTCGGTCCGGGAGTCAAGAGACCCAGTACTTC	CASSPRSGSQETQYF
TRBV19	14	TRBJ1-2	NA	NA	TGTGCCAGTAGTATAGAGATTGCGCACTATGGCTACACCTTC	CASSIEIAHYGYTF
TRBV11-1	13	TRBJ1-2	NA	NA	TGTGCCAGCAGCTTAGACGGTAACTATGGCTACACCTTC	CASSLDGNYGYTF
TRBV6-4	13	TRBJ1-4	NA	TRBD1	TGTGCCAGACTTCGACAGGGGGGCGAAAAACTGTTTTTT	CARLRQGGEKLFF
TRBV11-2	15	TRBJ2-7	once	NA	TGTGCCAGCAGCTGGGGGAGCGGAGGGCCCTACGAGCAGTACTTC	CASSWGSGGPYEQYF
TRBV28	16	TRBJ1-1	NA	NA	TGTGCCAGCAGCCATATAACGAGGCGCCGGAACACTGAAGCTTTCTTT	CASSHITRRRNTEAFF
TRBV19	15	TRBJ2-1	NA	TRBD2	TGTGCCAGTAGCCTCGAGACTAGCGTCGACAATGAGCAGTTCTTC	CASSLETSVDNEQFF
TRBV30	15	TRBJ1-1	NA	TRBD1	TGTGCCTGGATTGGTATGGGACAGCCTTCGAGGGGAGCTTTCTTT	CAWIGMGQPSRGAFF
TRBV28	15	TRBJ2-7	NA	TRBD1	TGTGCCAGCAGTTTGCCCGGACAGGGGCCCAGGGCGCAGTACTTC	CASSLPGQGPRAQYF
TRBV6-5	15	TRBJ2-1	NA	TRBD2	TGTGCCAGCAGGGGCATAGCGGGGGGGGACAATGAGCAGTTCTTC	CASRGIAGGDNEQFF
TRBV11-2	15	TRBJ1-2	NA	NA	TGTGCCAGCAGCAAAACCAGGGGACCCGTGGATGGCTACACCTTC	CASSKTRGPVDGYTF
TRBV27	15	TRBJ1-2	NA	TRBD1	TGTGCCAGCAGTTTATCTGGGACAGTTTCCTATGGCTACACCTTC	CASSLSGTVSYGYTF
TRBV5-1	15	TRBJ1-6	NA	TRBD1	TGCGCCAGCAGCACACAAACAGGGGGTAGCTCACCCCTCCACTTT	CASSTQTGGSSPLHF
TRBV28	14	TRBJ1-5	once	TRBD1	TGTGCCAGCAGTGACAGGGTAAACAATCAGCCCCAGCATTTT	CASSDRVNNQPQHF
TRBV11-2	14	TRBJ1-5	NA	TRBD1	TGTGCCAGCAGCTTAGACAGGGGGAGGCAGCCCCAGCATTTT	CASSLDRGRQPQHF
TRBV2	13	TRBJ1-1	NA	NA	TGTGCCAGCAGAGATACAGGGCGACCTGAAGCTTTCTTT	CASRDTGRPEAFF
TRBV19	17	TRBJ2-1	NA	NA	TGTGCCAGTAGTATGGGGGCGGGAGCCCGCTCCTACAATGAGCAGTTCTTC	CASSMGAGARSYNEQFF
TRBV15	16	TRBJ2-2	NA	TRBD2	TGTGCCACCAGCAGACCGGGACTAGCGGCCAGGGGGGAGCTGTTTTTT	CATSRPGLAARGELFF
TRBV28	14	TRBJ1-2	NA	NA	TGTGCCAGCAGCCCCGTCCCGTCGGAGTATGGCTACACCTTC	CASSPVPSEYGYTF
TRBV11-1	14	TRBJ2-2	NA	TRBD2	TGTGCCAGCAGCATTCTGGCGGGAGTCGGGGAGCTGTTTTTT	CASSILAGVGELFF
TRBV2	15	TRBJ1-6	few	TRBD1	TGTGCCAGCAGTCTAAAGACAGGGGGAGGATCACCCCTCCACTTT	CASSLKTGGGSPLHF
TRBV4-1	16	TRBJ1-5	NA	NA	TGCGCCAGCAGCCAAGGGCTGGCGGCTAGCAATCAGCCCCAGCATTTT	CASSQGLAASNQPQHF
TRBV10-2	13	TRBJ1-3	NA	NA	TGCGCCAGCAGTCTAGTCGCTGGAAACACCATATATTTT	CASSLVAGNTIYF
TRBV7-3	15	TRBJ2-3	once	NA	TGTGCCAGCAGCTTATCGGGAGTGGGCACAGATACGCAGTATTTT	CASSLSGVGTDTQYF
TRBV6-1	15	TRBJ2-7	NA	TRBD2	TGTGCCAGCAGTGAAGCCGGGACTAGCTCCTACGAGCAGTACTTC	CASSEAGTSSYEQYF
TRBV10-3	14	TRBJ2-7	NA	NA	TGTGCCATCAGTCCAATGGGAGCCCCCTACGAGCAGTACTTC	CAISPMGAPYEQYF
TRBV5-1	14	TRBJ1-1	NA	NA	TGCGCCAGCAGCTTCAAGGGGATGAACACTGAAGCTTTCTTT	CASSFKGMNTEAFF
TRBV19	12	TRBJ1-2	once	NA	TGTGTCAGTAGTATAAGAGGAGCTGGCTACACCTTC	CVSSIRGAGYTF
TRBV7-9	16	TRBJ2-1	NA	TRBD2	TGTGCCAGCAGCGTTGGACTAGCGGGGGTAAGCAATGAGCAGTTCTTC	CASSVGLAGVSNEQFF
TRBV25-1	14	TRBJ1-4	NA	NA	TGTGCCAGCCTCCCGGGGGACCATAGGGGAAAACTGTTTTTT	CASLPGDHRGKLFF
TRBV11-2	15	TRBJ2-5	NA	TRBD1	TGTGCCAGCAGCCTCACAGGGGACCCCCAAGAGACCCAGTACTTC	CASSLTGDPQETQYF